This T cell receptor (beta chain) is drawn from a study of blood T cell repertoires in COVID-19. Whole-study context: COVID-19 samples collected from the United States, Italy and Spain covered acute and convalescent phases. PBMCs, B-cell-depleted T cells, or T cells were the source of the cDNA or gDNA that made up the material.

The CDR3 is 11 residues long. V lost 4 bases to trimming and J lost 8 bases, with 9 bases between them. Germline V CDR1 and CDR2: SGDLS, YYNGEE. In the study's own analysis: Reference gene primer amplification yielded estimated nucleated cell counts. Generated by immunoSEQ multiplex PCR, the TCRdb table keeps only in-frame clones and is missing some. V and J calls and clone size are those listed in that table; D and trimming were worked out from the DNA. The sample has 85,000 to 120,000 clones, 87% seen once; the top ten hold around 2%. Specimen: peripheral blood. The V call is TRBV9, the J call TRBJ1-1, with a tentative D call TRBD1 (5 bases). This clonotype was obtained from a man in his forties or fifties with active COVID-19. The CDR3 loop reads CASSSTGEAFF. The DNA for the CDR3 is TGTGCCAGCAGCAGTACAGGCGAAGCTTTCTTT.